A single TCR beta chain is shown here with its context. The CDR3 length is 14 residues. V was cut by 0 bases and J by 3 bases, with 10 bases left in between. Germline V gene lookup returns CDR1 SGHRS and CDR2 YFSETQ. Repertoires were generated with immunoSEQ multiplex PCR, while TCRdb's copy carries only in-frame clones and drops some. The data contain some 160,000 clones, around 83% of them seen just once; the ten biggest clones take up about 1.6%. These data come from a study of blood T cell repertoires in COVID-19. The TCR comes from a human donor in a cohort sampled during active COVID-19. The rearrangement joins TRBV5-1 to TRBJ2-7, with no clear D. Sequencing used peripheral blood. The CDR3 here is CASSLDAVRYEQYF. CDR3 bases: TGCGCCAGCAGCTTGGACGCGGTCCGCTACGAGCAGTACTTC. Looking up the rest from reference TRBV5-1 and TRBJ2-7 gives the full variable domain: KAGVTQTPRYLIKTRGQQVTLSCSPISGHRSVSWYQQTPGQGLQFLFEYFSETQRNKGNFPGRFSGRQFSNSRSEMNVSTLELGDSALYLCASSLDAVRYEQYFGPGTRLTVT.